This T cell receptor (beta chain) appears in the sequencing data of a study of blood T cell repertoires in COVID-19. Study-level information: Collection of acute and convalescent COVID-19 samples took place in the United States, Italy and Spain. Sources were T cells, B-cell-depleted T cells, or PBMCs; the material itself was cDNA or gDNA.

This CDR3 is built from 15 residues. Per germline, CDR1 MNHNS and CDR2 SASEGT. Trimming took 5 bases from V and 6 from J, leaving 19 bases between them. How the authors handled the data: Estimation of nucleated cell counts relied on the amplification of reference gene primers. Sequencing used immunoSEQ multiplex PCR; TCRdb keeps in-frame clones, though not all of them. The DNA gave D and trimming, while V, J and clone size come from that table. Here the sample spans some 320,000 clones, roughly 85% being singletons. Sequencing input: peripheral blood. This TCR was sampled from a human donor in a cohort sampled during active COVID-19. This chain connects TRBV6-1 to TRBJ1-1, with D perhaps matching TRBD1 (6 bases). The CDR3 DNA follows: TGTGCCAGCAGTAGGACAGTAGGAACGGGGTCTGAAGCTTTCTTT. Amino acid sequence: CASSRTVGTGSEAFF.